This T cell receptor (beta chain) was sequenced in a study of T cells in localized non-small cell lung cancer. Notes on the study in general: Uninvolved adjacent lung had more T cell clonality than any other tissue, topping tumor. Adjacent lung had a median 57 of the 100 largest tumor clones.

The V end was cut by 0 bases, the J end by 5 bases, with 22 bases between. Per the germline V gene, CDR1 is LNHDA and CDR2 is SQIVND (reference sequence). The CDR3 is 19 residues long. Points on this clone: What it recognizes is unknown.

Sequencing was performed with immunoSEQ multiplex PCR; in TCRdb, only in-frame clones are kept and a portion is missing. The sample yields almost 4,000 clones, about 25% seen once. V gene TRBV19 combines with J gene TRBJ2-2, with D possibly being TRBD2 (6 bases). The sequence was obtained from a man between 40 and 70 years old with stage II lung adenocarcinoma. Here the sequenced sample was lung tumor tissue, taken before any cancer treatment. For the CDR3, the DNA is TGTGCCAGTAGTATAGATCTAGGACTGGACTACAAGGGGACCGGGGAGCTGTTTTTT. Its protein product is CASSIDLGLDYKGTGELFF.